This T cell receptor beta chain came from a study of CD8+CD57+ T cells in acquired aplastic anemia. Study summary: Sorted CD4+ plus CD8+ cells gave DNA averaging approximately 2.9 ug. The study obtained 11 million or so reads on average for CD4+ cells from healthy donors. Study-level findings and limits: Patients and controls were not found to differ significantly in CD8+ Simpson's diversity.

This clonotype was counted many times. Its antigen is undetermined. The V and J ends lost 9 bases and 1 base respectively, with 9 bases between them. The CDR3 is made up of 12 amino acids. Germline V gene lookup returns CDR1 ENHRY and CDR2 SYGVKD. Genomic DNA, the template, was used for profiling of the TCR beta VDJ and CDR3. TCRdb redid the calling of the reads with MiXCR, one entry per CDR3 protein. The table has some 180,000 distinct CDR3 sequences, roughly half seen once. Sequencing used sorted CD4+, CD8+, or CD8+CD57+ T cells (not recorded which) from PBMCs. The gene calls are TRBV10-3 and TRBJ1-1; D ambiguous. The TCR originated in a human donor in good health. CDR3: CAIRGGNTEAFF. In nucleotides, the CDR3 is TGTGCCATTCGGGGAGGGAACACTGAAGCTTTCTTT.